A selection of T cell receptor beta chains follows, all from one sample in a study of T cell responses to AZD1222 COVID-19 vaccine. The method was immunoSEQ multiplex PCR; TCRdb's version includes in-frame clones alone and lacks a portion of them. Of tens of thousands of clones in the sample, roughly 90% were seen once. Specimen: peripheral blood, collected 28 days after the second AZD1222 dose. These receptors originate from an adult who received the AZD1222 COVID-19 vaccine. Both conserved end residues are part of each CDR3.

j_call,v_call,cdr3_aa
TRBJ1-1,TRBV19,CASRPGFGNTEAFF
TRBJ2-7,TRBV27,CASSPGTGYSYEQYF
TRBJ2-4,TRBV28,CASSFGGGFVGENIQYF
TRBJ2-1,TRBV28,CASSEPVSYNEQFF
TRBJ2-5,TRBV5-1,CASSPGTDQETQYF
TRBJ1-1,TRBV28,CASSLTSDTEAFF
TRBJ1-1,TRBV28,CASSLDQGSHTEAFF
TRBJ1-4,TRBV5-8,CASSFDRTPPNEKLFF
TRBJ1-2,TRBV4-1,CASSQARDRVGYTF
TRBJ1-4,TRBV5-4,CASGVYGMGEKLFF
TRBJ2-5,TRBV14,CASSHGLAGETQYF
TRBJ1-6,TRBV30,CAWGQGIYNSPLHF
TRBJ2-1,TRBV5-5,CASSLAIAPSGRGSYNEQFF
TRBJ2-2,TRBV2,CASRRTPNTGELFF
TRBJ2-2,TRBV4-1,CASSQGLGSGTGELFF
TRBJ1-5,TRBV19,CASSVGTANQPQHF
TRBJ1-4,TRBV2,CASYISPSTNEKLFF
TRBJ2-7,TRBV27,CASSPYREDEQYF
TRBJ2-4,TRBV7-8,CASSLRRGGVPKNIQYF
TRBJ2-7,TRBV18,CASSRDGGKSSYEQYF
TRBJ1-5,TRBV25-1,CASSDRDEGYPRPQHF
TRBJ1-5,TRBV5-6,CASSAGQGAFQPQHF
TRBJ2-3,TRBV6-4,CASSTGSTDTQYF
TRBJ1-5,TRBV30,CAWSQGVSNQPQHF
TRBJ1-1,TRBV5-1,CASSLGGGPDVGAFF
TRBJ2-1,TRBV4-1,CASRYAGLANNEQFF
TRBJ2-1,TRBV29-1,CSVGGLAGVGNEQFF
TRBJ1-1,TRBV5-1,CASSMEGSAEAFF
TRBJ2-7,TRBV6-5,CASSYSGRGPAYEQYF
TRBJ2-1,TRBV7-8,CASSLDPPREQFF
TRBJ1-2,TRBV5-5,CASSEAQGNGYTF
TRBJ1-2,TRBV11-2,CASSLDLRGPVDGYTF
TRBJ2-2,TRBV11-3,CASSSIGTSGPNTGELFF
TRBJ2-1,TRBV4-3,CASSQDTGTYNEQFF
TRBJ1-5,TRBV6-2/TRBV6-3,CASSYLRVQPQHF
TRBJ1-1,TRBV4-1,CASSQIRGGTEAFF
TRBJ2-3,TRBV20-1,CSASTTSGRRTDTQYF
TRBJ2-2,TRBV14,CASSRLASVVGELFF
TRBJ2-2,TRBV24-1,CATSDAFGGTGELFF
TRBJ1-1,TRBV11-2,CASSSAIGTPEAFF
TRBJ1-5,TRBV14,CASSQGGARQPQHF
TRBJ1-5,TRBV6-2/TRBV6-3,CASSSPGAYSNQPQHF
TRBJ2-7,TRBV30,CAWSVQGLSYEQYF
TRBJ2-1,TRBV3-1/TRBV3-2,CASSLGLFSYNEQFF
TRBJ2-3,TRBV7-8,CASSLGRLAGGDTQYF
TRBJ2-7,TRBV6-1,CASSDETGGIRYEQYF
TRBJ1-5,TRBV27,CASSLIQTNQPQHF
TRBJ2-7,TRBV10-1,CASTPPRGSSYEQYF
TRBJ2-7,TRBV28,CASSRVPSYEQYF